The rows below give T cell receptor beta chains drawn from one sample of a study of post-analysis software for immune sequencing data. TCRdb independently ran MiXCR on the PCR reads; one entry per CDR3 protein. The table has about half a million distinct CDR3 sequences, around 34% seen once. Input material: blood. The receptor set was obtained from a girl between 2 and 17 years old with multiple sclerosis. The CDR3 runs from the conserved cysteine through the conserved F or W. Each record gives: V gene, clone size, J gene, D gene, CDR3 DNA, CDR3 protein. A D gene is named only where the DNA matches it firmly. A row's size may be missing; if present it is once, few, many or a size class.

TRBV15	.	TRBJ2-1	.	TGTGCCACCAGCAGAGATGTTGGACGGATCAATGAGCAGTTCTTC	CATSRDVGRINEQFF
TRBV10-3	few	TRBJ1-1	.	TGTGCCATCAGTGCCGGGGGGCAGGGGAGTTTGAACACTGAAGCTTTCTTT	CAISAGGQGSLNTEAFF
TRBV20-1	few	TRBJ2-3	TRBD2	TGCAGTGCTACTCCGCTAGCGGGGGTATTACAGGCGCAGTATTTT	CSATPLAGVLQAQYF
TRBV28	.	TRBJ2-1	TRBD1	TGTGCCAGCAGTCCTGTAAATTGGGGACAGGGCGGAAATGAGCAGTTCTTC	CASSPVNWGQGGNEQFF
TRBV5-1	few	TRBJ1-6	.	TGCGCCAGCAGCTTGACAGGGTCGGTTAGTTCACCCCTCCACTTT	CASSLTGSVSSPLHF
TRBV4-1	once	TRBJ2-1	.	TGCGCCAGCAGCCCCGTGGGGGGAGGTGAGCAGTTCTTC	CASSPVGGGEQFF
TRBV9	.	TRBJ1-2	.	TGTGCCAGCAGCGCTAGCTCAGGGTCCTATGGCTACACCTTC	CASSASSGSYGYTF
TRBV5-1	many	TRBJ2-7	.	TGCGCCAGCAGCTTGGACGTGACAGGACGCTACGAGCAGTACTTC	CASSLDVTGRYEQYF
TRBV5-1	.	TRBJ2-1	.	TGCGCCAGCAGCTTGGAGGGGGGGTTTACGGCCTACAATGAGCAGTTCTTC	CASSLEGGFTAYNEQFF
TRBV6-6	.	TRBJ1-5	.	TGTGCCAGCAGCCACAGATTAGATCAGCCCCAGCATTTT	CASSHRLDQPQHF
TRBV7-8	.	TRBJ2-5	.	TGTGCCAGCAGCCGTGGCAGGGCACAAGAGACCCAGTACTTC	CASSRGRAQETQYF
TRBV20-1	.	TRBJ1-2	.	TGCAGTGCTAACCGTCCCAGTGGGCTTGGCTACACCTTC	CSANRPSGLGYTF
TRBV20-1	.	TRBJ2-1	TRBD2	TGCAGTGCTAGAGGCTTTTTAGGTAGCGGGGGTAGCTATGAGCAGTTCTTC	CSARGFLGSGGSYEQFF
TRBV20-1	few	TRBJ1-1	TRBD1	TGCAGTGCATGGCCAGACAGGGGTCTTGACACTGAAGCTTTCTTT	CSAWPDRGLDTEAFF
TRBV29-1	few	TRBJ2-1	TRBD2	TGCAGCGTTGATTCCAGCGGGGTTTACAATGAGCAGTTCTTC	CSVDSSGVYNEQFF
TRBV12-3/TRBV12-4	.	TRBJ2-7	TRBD2	TGTGCCAGCAGTTTCGACCTCCGACCTAGCGGGGGGTTCCCCTCCTACGAGCAGTACTTC	CASSFDLRPSGGFPSYEQYF
TRBV20-1	.	TRBJ2-7	.	TGCAGTGCAAAGGGGGGAAACCATCACTCCTACGAGCAGTACTTC	CSAKGGNHHSYEQYF
TRBV10-3	many	TRBJ2-1	.	TGTGCCATCAGCGGGACCCCTTCCACGATGGATGAGCAGTTCTTC	CAISGTPSTMDEQFF
TRBV6-4	.	TRBJ2-2	.	TGTGCCAGCAGTGACTCGGCAGTCGACACCGGGGAGCTGTTTTTT	CASSDSAVDTGELFF
TRBV4-1	few	TRBJ2-5	TRBD2	TGCGCCAGCAGCCAAGATCTTCTAGCGGGGGGTGGAGTGGAGACCCAGTACTTC	CASSQDLLAGGGVETQYF
TRBV6-1	.	TRBJ2-7	.	TGTGCCAGCGGGTCCGACTACGAGCAGTACTTC	CASGSDYEQYF
TRBV3-1	.	TRBJ2-7	.	TGTGCCAGCAGCCCGTCGGCCAGGGCCTACGAGCAGTACTTC	CASSPSARAYEQYF
TRBV15	.	TRBJ2-3	TRBD2	TGTGCCACCGGCAGAGAGACTAGCGGGACCTTTGGCACAGATACGCAGTATTTT	CATGRETSGTFGTDTQYF
TRBV4-1	few	TRBJ1-1	.	TGCGCCAGCAGCCAAACGGACTATGGGGACACTGAAGCTTTCTTT	CASSQTDYGDTEAFF
TRBV29-1	few	TRBJ2-3	.	TGCAGCGTTGACCCCGCTAGTGCAGATACGCAGTATTTT	CSVDPASADTQYF
TRBV15	.	TRBJ2-1	TRBD2	TGTGCCACCAGCAGAGCCTTAACAAGTGGGACTAGCTACAATGAGCAGTTCTTC	CATSRALTSGTSYNEQFF
TRBV20-1	.	TRBJ2-3	TRBD2	TGCAGTGCTAGAGACCCGGGGGGGTCCGCAGATACGCAGTATTTT	CSARDPGGSADTQYF
TRBV10-3	.	TRBJ2-1	.	TGTGCCATCAGTGGTCCTAGAGGGGCTGGCGGGGATTACTACAATGAGCAGTTCTTC	CAISGPRGAGGDYYNEQFF
TRBV15	.	TRBJ2-5	.	TGTGCCACCAGCAGAGATATTTGGCTAGCGCGGGAGACCCAGTACTTC	CATSRDIWLARETQYF
TRBV18	.	TRBJ1-1	.	TGTGCCAGCTCACTTAGTACGAGTTACTTGAACACTGAAGCTTTCTTT	CASSLSTSYLNTEAFF
TRBV10-3	.	TRBJ2-5	.	TGTGCCATCAGTGAGTCATCCTCCCAAGAGACCCAGTACTTC	CAISESSSQETQYF
TRBV6-5	.	TRBJ2-3	.	TGTGCCAGCAGTTACTCTGGCGGTAGCACAGATACGCAGTATTTT	CASSYSGGSTDTQYF
TRBV4-1	few	TRBJ1-5	.	TGCGCCAGCAGCCTATGCAGGGGCCAGCCCCAGCATTTT	CASSLCRGQPQHF
TRBV15	.	TRBJ2-5	.	TGTGCCACCAGCAGAGATCCCGGGGAAGAGACCCAGTACTTC	CATSRDPGEETQYF
TRBV20-1	many	TRBJ2-1	TRBD2	TGCAGTGCTTTAGGACTAGCGAACTACAATGAGCAGTTCTTC	CSALGLANYNEQFF
TRBV7-8	.	TRBJ1-1	.	TGTGCCAGCAGCCATACAGGTAGAGGGGCCACTGAAGCTTTCTTT	CASSHTGRGATEAFF
TRBV6-6	.	TRBJ2-6	.	TGTGCCAGCATTAACTCAGTGGGGGCCAACGTCCTGACTTTC	CASINSVGANVLTF
TRBV28	.	TRBJ1-4	.	TGTGCCAGCAGTTTAGACAGCCCAAAACTGTTTTTT	CASSLDSPKLFF
TRBV4-3	.	TRBJ2-5	.	TGCGCCAGCAGCCACGGCGGGGGCCTCTATGAGCAGTACTTC	CASSHGGGLYEQYF
TRBV4-1	few	TRBJ2-5	.	TGCGCCAGCAGCCAAGAAGGGTCGAAGGGCAGGACGACGACCCAGTACTTC	CASSQEGSKGRTTTQYF
TRBV5-1	few	TRBJ2-7	.	TGCGCCAGCAGCTTGCTCGACGACGACTACGAGCAGTACTTC	CASSLLDDDYEQYF
TRBV27	.	TRBJ1-1	.	TGTGCCAGCAGTTCCAGGACAGACACTGAAGCTTTCTTT	CASSSRTDTEAFF
TRBV11-2	.	TRBJ2-5	TRBD2	TGTGCCAGCAGGGGACTAGCGGGGGCCTCAGGGAAGACCCAGTACTTC	CASRGLAGASGKTQYF
TRBV4-1	few	TRBJ2-6	.	TGCGCCAGCAGGCACACCGGGACTGGGGGCTCTGGGGCCAACGTCCTGACTTTC	CASRHTGTGGSGANVLTF
TRBV29-1	few	TRBJ2-3	TRBD2	TGCAGCGGCTGCGGTAGCGGGAGTAGCACAGATACGCAGTATTTT	CSGCGSGSSTDTQYF
TRBV27	few	TRBJ1-4	TRBD1	TGTGCCAGCAGTAAGCACAGGGGGCTAGGAGAAAAACTGTTTTTT	CASSKHRGLGEKLFF
TRBV4-1	.	TRBJ2-4	.	TGCGCCAGCAGCCAAGTGCAGAGGCTGGAAAACATTCAGTACTTC	CASSQVQRLENIQYF
TRBV10-3	.	TRBJ2-5	.	TGTGCCATCAGCAAACCTGGGGGGGGCTTGGAGACCCAGTACTTC	CAISKPGGGLETQYF
TRBV6-6	.	TRBJ2-5	.	TGTGCCAGCAGTCCCCCCGGGGGGCGGGGACAAGAGACCCAGTACTTC	CASSPPGGRGQETQYF
TRBV20-1	.	TRBJ2-7	.	TGCAGTGCTAGAGATCTCGAAGGGGAGGTCTACGAGCAGTGCTTC	CSARDLEGEVYEQCF